The 18 T cell receptor beta chains presented below share a single source sample, sequenced in a study of shared T cell receptors in the human thymus. TCRdb's table, derived via immunoSEQ multiplex PCR, lists solely in-frame clones and lacks some. The profile shows under 450,000 clones, roughly 94% of them singletons. Material: thymocytes. Every receptor here comes from a human donor.

This chain links TRBV28 with TRBJ2-7, with D tentatively TRBD1 (6 bases). Germline CDR1 and CDR2: MDHEN and SYDVKM. The CDR3 runs to 13 residues. With 2 bases removed from V and 2 bases from J, the gap between germline ends came to 7 bases. The CDR3 protein is CASSLQGTYEQYF. For the CDR3, the DNA is TGTGCCAGCAGTTTACAGGGGACCTACGAGCAGTACTTC.

The CDR3 is CASSRLRDSIPSGNTIYF. DNA of the CDR3: TGTGCCAGCAGTAGACTCCGGGACAGCATCCCCTCTGGAAACACCATATATTTT. The chain links TRBV28 to TRBJ1-3; the match to TRBD1 covers 7 bases. Germline V gene sequence: CDR1 MDHEN, CDR2 SYDVKM. The CDR3 totals 18 residues. Unmatched junction bases numbered 13, after V lost 5 bases and J lost 0 bases.

This rearrangement joins TRBV28 to TRBJ2-7, with D maybe TRBD1 (6 bases). CDR1 MDHEN and CDR2 SYDVKM come from the germline V gene. The length of the CDR3 is 14 residues. V lost 11 bases and J 2 bases, leaving 19 bases between the germline ends. CDR3 in amino acids: CAALRIRGTYEQYF. Here the CDR3 DNA reads TGTGCCGCACTTAGGATCAGGGGAACCTACGAGCAGTACTTC.

The CDR3 reads CASSLRNNRDSLNEQFF. The CDR3 bases are TGTGCCAGCAGTTTACGCAACAACCGGGACAGCCTTAATGAGCAGTTCTTC. This chain links TRBV28 with TRBJ2-1; 7 nucleotides match TRBD1. This CDR3 contains 17 residues. The V gene end was trimmed by 2 bases and the J gene end by 7 bases; junction bases not matched to a gene: 14. The germline V gene has CDR1 MDHEN and CDR2 SYDVKM.

The gene calls are TRBV5-1 and TRBJ2-5, with 7 bases identical to TRBD2. CDR3 length equals 15 residues. CDR1 and CDR2 from the germline V gene are SGHRS and YFSETQ. Trimming at V came to 4 bases and at J to 1 base, leaving 7 bases not matched to a gene. CDR3 sequence reads: CASSPLAGPQETQYF. CDR3 DNA: TGCGCCAGCAGCCCCTTAGCGGGCCCCCAAGAGACCCAGTACTTC.

The rearrangement links TRBV5-1 to TRBJ1-2, with D unclear. The V gene's germline CDR1 is SGHRS and CDR2 YFSETQ. Trimming stripped 0 bases from V and 4 bases from J, with 16 bases between. The CDR3 has 16 amino acids. As DNA, the CDR3 is TGCGCCAGCAGCTTGGGTGGGGAAGGCTTACCCTATGGCTACACCTTC. Protein: CASSLGGEGLPYGYTF.

This rearrangement joins TRBV7-6 to TRBJ2-5, with D maybe TRBD2 (6 bases). The CDR3 spans 16 residues. Germline lookup yields CDR1 SGHVS and CDR2 FNYEAQ. V was clipped by 1 base and J by 5 bases, with 17 bases between them. The CDR3 protein is CASSLVTAGTGETQYF. DNA for the CDR3: TGTGCCAGCAGCTTAGTAACGGCAGGGACTGGGGAGACCCAGTACTTC.

V usage is TRBV7-6 and J usage is TRBJ1-1, with D tentatively TRBD1 (5 bases). The V gene's germline CDR1 is SGHVS and CDR2 FNYEAQ. The CDR3 extends over 16 amino acids. Trimming pared 3 bases from V and 1 base from J, leaving 15 bases between. CDR3 region: CASSFPPGTSNTEAFF. CDR3 nucleotides: TGTGCCAGCAGCTTCCCGCCAGGGACGTCGAACACTGAAGCTTTCTTT.

This chain uses TRBV27 with TRBJ2-2; the match to TRBD2 covers 10 bases. This CDR3 comprises 17 residues. Unmatched junction bases numbered 12, after V lost 4 bases and J lost 7 bases. The germline V gene encodes CDR1 MNHEY and CDR2 SMNVEV (reference sequence). As DNA, the CDR3 is TGTGCCAGCAGTTGGGGGGGGACTAGCGAGCGAGGCGGGGAGCTGTTTTTT. Its translation is CASSWGGTSERGGELFF.

This clone was observed a single time. This chain uses TRBV27 with TRBJ1-5; D remains unclear. There are 15 residues in the CDR3. V was cut by 3 bases and J by 4 bases, with 13 bases left in between. Germline CDR1 reads MNHEY; CDR2 reads SMNVEV (reference sequence). The DNA of the CDR3 is TGTGCCAGCAGTTTGGTCTACACATATAATCAGCCCCAGCATTTT. Its translation: CASSLVYTYNQPQHF.

The chain carries TRBV6-6 and TRBJ2-7; D unclear. Trimming stripped 2 bases from V and 2 bases from J, with 4 bases between. The length of the CDR3 is 12 residues. Germline V gives CDR1 MNHNY, CDR2 SVGAGI (reference sequence). For the CDR3, the DNA is TGTGCCAGCAGTTACGGCACCTACGAGCAGTACTTC. This encodes CASSYGTYEQYF.

This clone was detected only a few times. This CDR3 reads CASKALRGNTEAFF. CDR3 DNA: TGTGCCAGCAAAGCCCTGAGGGGGAACACTGAAGCTTTCTTT. The chain couples TRBV27 to TRBJ1-1, with D possibly TRBD1 on 5 matching bases. The CDR3 is made up of 14 amino acids. The V end lost 7 bases, the J end lost 1 base, and 13 bases lay between the germline ends. CDR1 is MNHEY and CDR2 is SMNVEV in the germline V gene (reference sequence).

The chain combines TRBV2 with TRBJ2-7; 8 bases are a match to TRBD2. V shed 7 bases and J 4 bases; nucleotides not matched to a gene: 3. CDR1 is SNHLY, CDR2 FYNNEI, per germline. This CDR3 has 12 residues. Here the CDR3 reads CASKASGYEQYF. The CDR3 DNA follows: TGTGCCAGCAAAGCTAGCGGGTACGAGCAGTACTTC.

The V gene is TRBV29-1, the J gene TRBJ1-1, with 7 bases aligning to TRBD1. The trim removed 3 bases at V and 2 bases at J, leaving 3 bases unmatched. This CDR3 comprises 13 residues. Germline CDR1 and CDR2: SQVTM and ANQGSEA. This CDR3 reads CSVEGDRNTEAFF. The CDR3 region has the DNA TGCAGCGTTGAGGGGGACAGAAACACTGAAGCTTTCTTT.

This chain links TRBV19 with TRBJ1-3; the D gene is possibly TRBD1 (5 bases). The CDR3 loop spans 16 amino acids. Germline CDR1 LNHDA, CDR2 SQIVND (reference sequence). V was trimmed by 3 bases and J by 2 bases, leaving 14 bases between them. The chain's CDR3 is CASSIPHRITGNTIYF. The CDR3, as DNA: TGTGCCAGTAGTATCCCCCACAGGATCACTGGAAACACCATATATTTT.

The chain joins TRBV7-9 to TRBJ1-2; D unresolved. V was clipped by 5 bases and J by 8 bases, with 15 bases between them. The CDR3 has 13 residues. The V gene's germline CDR1 is SEHNR and CDR2 FQNEAQ (reference sequence). CDR3 region: CASSPAGGEGYTF. For the CDR3, the DNA is TGTGCCAGCAGCCCAGCTGGCGGGGAAGGCTACACCTTC.

This clone appeared a few times. The chain links TRBV27 to TRBJ2-3; tentative D call: TRBD2 (5 bases). The CDR3 runs 17 residues. V was clipped by 2 bases and J by 1 base, with 16 bases between them. The germline CDR1 and CDR2 sequences are MNHEY and SMNVEV (reference sequence). CDR3 DNA sequence: TGTGCCAGCAGTTTAACGCTAGCCCCTGCCCGCACAGATACGCAGTATTTT. Amino acids: CASSLTLAPARTDTQYF.

The V and J genes are TRBV27 and TRBJ1-2, with D possibly TRBD1 on 6 matching bases. Germline V gives CDR1 MNHEY, CDR2 SMNVEV (reference sequence). There are 14 residues in the CDR3. Trimming shortened V by 5 bases and J by 8 bases, and 18 bases separated the two germline ends. The CDR3 DNA is TGTGCCAGCAGTCCCCCCCCCGGGGGCCACGGCTACACCTTC. Amino acids: CASSPPPGGHGYTF.